A selection of T cell receptor beta chains follows, all from one sample in a study of radiotherapy plus CTLA-4 blockade in lung cancer. TCRdb's copy holds only in-frame clones and misses some; the assay was immunoSEQ multiplex PCR. The sample shows roughly 46,000 clones, roughly four fifths of them seen only once. Material: peripheral blood, obtained from a patient treated with radiotherapy plus ipilimumab. These receptor sequences come from a human donor with non-small cell lung cancer who had stable disease on radiotherapy plus ipilimumab. CDR3s include the opening cysteine and the closing phenylalanine or tryptophan. The D gene is left open where the match is weak. A row's size may be missing; if present it is once, few, many or a size class.

D	V	length	J	size	DNA	CDR3
TRBD1	TRBV7-2	14	TRBJ1-2	once	TGTGCCAGCAGCCCTGGGACAGGGTCCTTGGGCTACACCTTC	CASSPGTGSLGYTF
NA	TRBV7-8	16	TRBJ2-3	NA	TGTGCCAGCAGCCCCGGGGCGGGGCTGGGGACAGATACGCAGTATTTT	CASSPGAGLGTDTQYF
NA	TRBV28	15	TRBJ2-3	once	TGTGCCAGCAGAAATATAACGGAATTCACAGATACGCAGTATTTT	CASRNITEFTDTQYF
TRBD1	TRBV19	13	TRBJ2-3	NA	TGTGCCAGTAGTATCCAAGGGACAGCCAAACAGTATTTT	CASSIQGTAKQYF
TRBD1	TRBV7-2	15	TRBJ2-1	NA	TGTGCCAGCAGCACGCGACAGGGGGCTAACAATGAGCAGTTCTTC	CASSTRQGANNEQFF
NA	TRBV18	15	TRBJ1-4	NA	TGTGCCAGCTCACCCCGGGTCGCCGAGGGTGAAAAACTGTTTTTT	CASSPRVAEGEKLFF
TRBD2	TRBV4-2	17	TRBJ2-2	NA	TGTGCCAGCAGCCGGCGGACTAGCGGGGGTCGACCCGGGGAGCTGTTTTTT	CASSRRTSGGRPGELFF
NA	TRBV7-2	13	TRBJ1-1	NA	TGTGCCAGCAGCTTAGTTGGGGGAGCTGAAGCTTTCTTT	CASSLVGGAEAFF
TRBD1	TRBV12-5	15	TRBJ1-2	NA	TGTGCTAGTGCTCCCTCCGTACAGGGGGTTTATGGCTACACCTTC	CASAPSVQGVYGYTF
TRBD1	TRBV9	17	TRBJ1-6	NA	TGTGCCAGCAGCGTAGCTACGGGGACAGGGTCTAATTCACCCCTCCACTTT	CASSVATGTGSNSPLHF
TRBD1	TRBV25-1	15	TRBJ2-5	NA	TGTGCCAGCAGTGTCGGACAGGAGATCCAAGAGACCCAGTACTTC	CASSVGQEIQETQYF
NA	TRBV30	16	TRBJ1-4	NA	TGTGCCTGGAGTGTACTTCAGGGGCCGGTTGGAGAAAAACTGTTTTTT	CAWSVLQGPVGEKLFF
TRBD1	TRBV29-1	15	TRBJ1-3	NA	TGCAGCGTTGATGGTGGCAGGGGGCAAGGAAACACCATATATTTT	CSVDGGRGQGNTIYF
TRBD2	TRBV27	13	TRBJ2-5	once	TGTGCCAGCAGGGCTAGCGGCCAAGAGACCCAGTACTTC	CASRASGQETQYF